The 2 T cell receptor beta chains below were found in one sample sequenced in a study of early T cells in non-severe SARS-CoV-2 infection. TCRdb redid the calling of the 5' RACE reads with MiXCR, one entry per CDR3 protein. The sample includes nearly 45,000 distinct CDR3 sequences, around a tenth seen only once; the top ten take 21%. The sequenced sample was whole blood. The receptors derive from an adult who was a healthcare worker with PCR-confirmed SARS-CoV-2 infection or an uninfected control (not recorded which).

This clonotype showed up many times. The genes are TRBV18 and TRBJ1-4; D gene uncertain. Trimming cost V 4 bases and J 2 bases, with 11 bases left between them. Per germline, CDR1 KGHSH and CDR2 LQKENI. The CDR3 length is 15 residues. The CDR3 protein is CASSLAQQTNEKLFF. CDR3 coding DNA: TGTGCCAGCTCACTTGCACAGCAGACTAATGAAAAACTGTTTTTT.

This clonotype has at least ten counts. The rearrangement joins TRBV25-1 to TRBJ1-6, with D perhaps matching TRBD1 (5 bases). The CDR3 has 16 amino acids. The ends were cut back, 0 bases at V and 8 bases at J, with 14 bases in the middle. The germline V gene encodes CDR1 MGHDK and CDR2 SYGVNS. The CDR3 loop is CASSEYAGTADSPLHF. CDR3 nucleotide sequence: TGTGCCAGCAGTGAATACGCCGGGACCGCTGATTCACCCCTCCACTTT.